This TCR beta chain was documented in a study of T cells in Graves' hyperthyroidism and ophthalmopathy. Findings of the study overall: Among thyroid clonotypes expanded above 0.001, most also appeared in blood. Before onset, ophthalmopathy was predicted by the model a median around 6 months earlier.

This clonotype has a count of ten or more. Its antigen is as yet unknown. Researchers took RNA transcripts and amplified the TCR beta CDR3 regions from them. The study used the HTBI primer set for a first-round RT-PCR of the TCR CDR3. TCRdb itself ran the multiplex PCR reads through MiXCR, one entry per CDR3 protein. The repertoire consists of hundreds of thousands of distinct CDR3 sequences, with nearly 45% occurring once and the leading ten covering less than 9.5%. Per the germline V gene, CDR1 is SQVTM and CDR2 is ANQGSEA. V trimming: 6 bases; J trimming: 1 base; junction bases outside the gene matches: 3. The CDR3 consists of 13 residues.

What was sequenced was peripheral blood or thyroid tissue (not recorded which). The receptor was derived from an adult man with Graves' disease, either hyperthyroidism or ophthalmopathy (not recorded which). J is TRBJ1-1 and V is TRBV29-1, with 9 nucleotides matching TRBD1. The CDR3 protein is CSVRDRENTEAFF. The CDR3 DNA sequence: TGCAGCGTAAGGGACAGGGAGAACACTGAAGCTTTCTTT.